This TCR beta chain was sequenced for a study of T cell changes during pregnancy in multiple sclerosis. Clones were read by immunoSEQ multiplex PCR, and TCRdb kept only the in-frame ones, dropping some. Found here are some 36,000 clones, around 90% of them singletons; the top ten hold 4.5%. The TCR was taken from a female donor in good health, enrolled as a control in a pregnancy study. Sequenced here: peripheral blood, sampled in the second trimester of pregnancy.

The DNA of the CDR3 is TGTGCCAGCAGCGTCAACACAGGGGGAAGAAAACTGTTTTTT. Translation: CASSVNTGGRKLFF. The J gene is TRBJ1-4, the V gene TRBV11-1; TRBD1 aligns across 8 bases. After removal of 5 bases from V and 10 bases from J, the junction contained 9 bases not matched to a gene. CDR3 length equals 14 residues. The V gene's germline CDR1 is SGHAT and CDR2 FQDESV (reference sequence). Variable domain in full (rest from reference TRBV11-1 and TRBJ1-4): EAEVAQSPRYKITEKSQAVAFWCDPISGHATLYWYRQILGQGPELLVQFQDESVVDDSQLPKDRFSAERLKGVDSTLKIQPAELGDSAMYLCASSVNTGGRKLFFGSGTQLSVL.